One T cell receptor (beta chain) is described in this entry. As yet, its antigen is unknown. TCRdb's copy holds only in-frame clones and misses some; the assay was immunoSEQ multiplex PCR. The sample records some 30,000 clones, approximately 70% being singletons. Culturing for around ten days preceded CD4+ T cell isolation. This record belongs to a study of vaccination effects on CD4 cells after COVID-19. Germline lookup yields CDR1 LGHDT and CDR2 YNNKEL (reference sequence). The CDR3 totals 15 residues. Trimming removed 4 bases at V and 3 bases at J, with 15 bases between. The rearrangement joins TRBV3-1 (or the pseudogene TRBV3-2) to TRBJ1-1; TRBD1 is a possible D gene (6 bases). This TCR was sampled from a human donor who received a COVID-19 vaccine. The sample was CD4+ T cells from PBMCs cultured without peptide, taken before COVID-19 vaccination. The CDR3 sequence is CASSLSTGFDTEAFF. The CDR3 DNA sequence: TGTGCCAGCAGCCTTTCAACAGGGTTTGACACTGAAGCTTTCTTT.